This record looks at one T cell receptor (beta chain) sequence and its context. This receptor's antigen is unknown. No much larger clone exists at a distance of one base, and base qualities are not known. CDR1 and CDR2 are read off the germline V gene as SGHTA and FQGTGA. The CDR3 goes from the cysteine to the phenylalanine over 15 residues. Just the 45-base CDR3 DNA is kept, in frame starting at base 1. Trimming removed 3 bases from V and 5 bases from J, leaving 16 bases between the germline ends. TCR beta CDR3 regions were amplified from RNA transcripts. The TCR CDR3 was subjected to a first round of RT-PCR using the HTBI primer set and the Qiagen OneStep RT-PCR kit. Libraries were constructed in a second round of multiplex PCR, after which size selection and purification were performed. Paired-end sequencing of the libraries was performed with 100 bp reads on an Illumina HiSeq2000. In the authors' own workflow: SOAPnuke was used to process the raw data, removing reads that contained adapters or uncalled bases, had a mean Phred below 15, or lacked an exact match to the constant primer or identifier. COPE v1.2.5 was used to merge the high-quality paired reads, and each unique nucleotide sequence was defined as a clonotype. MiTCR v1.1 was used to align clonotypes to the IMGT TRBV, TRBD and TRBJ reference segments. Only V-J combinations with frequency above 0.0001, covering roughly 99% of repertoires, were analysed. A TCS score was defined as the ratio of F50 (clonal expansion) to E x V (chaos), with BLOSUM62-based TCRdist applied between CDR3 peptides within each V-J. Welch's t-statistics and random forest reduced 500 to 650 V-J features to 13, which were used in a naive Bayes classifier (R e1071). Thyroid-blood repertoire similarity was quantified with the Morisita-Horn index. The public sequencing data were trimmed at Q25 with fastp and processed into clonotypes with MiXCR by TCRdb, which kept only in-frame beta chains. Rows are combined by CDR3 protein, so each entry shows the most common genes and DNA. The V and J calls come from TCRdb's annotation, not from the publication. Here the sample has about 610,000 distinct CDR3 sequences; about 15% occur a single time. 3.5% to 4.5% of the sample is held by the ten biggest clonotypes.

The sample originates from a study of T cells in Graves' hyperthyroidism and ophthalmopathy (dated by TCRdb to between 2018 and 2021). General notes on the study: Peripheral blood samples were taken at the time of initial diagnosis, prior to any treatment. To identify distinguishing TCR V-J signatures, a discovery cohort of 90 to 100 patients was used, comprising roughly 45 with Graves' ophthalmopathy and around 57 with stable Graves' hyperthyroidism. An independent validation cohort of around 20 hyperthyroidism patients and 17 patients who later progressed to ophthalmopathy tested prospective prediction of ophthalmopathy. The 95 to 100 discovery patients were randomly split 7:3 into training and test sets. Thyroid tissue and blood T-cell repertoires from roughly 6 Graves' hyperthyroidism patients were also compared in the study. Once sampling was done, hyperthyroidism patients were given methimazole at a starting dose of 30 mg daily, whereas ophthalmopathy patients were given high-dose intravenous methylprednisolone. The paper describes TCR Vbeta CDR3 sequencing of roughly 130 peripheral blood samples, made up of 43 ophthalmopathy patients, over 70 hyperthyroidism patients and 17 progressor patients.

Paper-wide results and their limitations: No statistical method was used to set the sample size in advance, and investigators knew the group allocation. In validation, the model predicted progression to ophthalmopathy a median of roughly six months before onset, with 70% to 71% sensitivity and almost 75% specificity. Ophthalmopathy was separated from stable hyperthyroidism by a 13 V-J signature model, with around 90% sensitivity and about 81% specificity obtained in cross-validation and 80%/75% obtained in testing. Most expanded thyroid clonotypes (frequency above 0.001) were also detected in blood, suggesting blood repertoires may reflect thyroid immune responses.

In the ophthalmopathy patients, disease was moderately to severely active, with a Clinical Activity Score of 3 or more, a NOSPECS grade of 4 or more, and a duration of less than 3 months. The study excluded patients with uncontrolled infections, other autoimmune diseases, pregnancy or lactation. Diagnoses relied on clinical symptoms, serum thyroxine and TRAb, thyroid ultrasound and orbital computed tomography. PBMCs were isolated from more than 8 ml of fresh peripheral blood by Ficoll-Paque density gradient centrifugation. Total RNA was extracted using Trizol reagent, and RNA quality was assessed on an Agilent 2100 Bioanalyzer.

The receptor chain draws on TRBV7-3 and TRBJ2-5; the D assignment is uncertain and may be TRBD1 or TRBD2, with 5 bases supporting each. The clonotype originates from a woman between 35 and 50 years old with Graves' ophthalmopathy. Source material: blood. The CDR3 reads CASSLTPKWGETQYF. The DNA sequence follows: TGTGCCAGCAGCTTGACACCAAAATGGGGGGAGACCCAGTACTTC.